This TCR beta chain appears in the sequencing data of a study of OX40 agonist ivuxolimab in advanced cancers. Study context: The patients received ivuxolimab by intravenous route every 2 weeks at 0.01 to 10 mg/kg. A male proportion of over 75% was recorded, with mean age approximately 57 years and range roughly 23 to 90.

The protocol was immunoSEQ multiplex PCR, while the TCRdb copy is restricted to in-frame clones and leaves out a portion. Of approximately 62,000 clones in the sample, about 92% were seen once. Study-wide findings and caveats: Also showing low normalized T-cell clonal expansion were some of the nonresponders.

The germline CDR1 and CDR2 sequences are SGHRS and YFSETQ. Losses at the gene ends were 3 bases for V and 2 bases for J; bases not matched to a gene: 0. The CDR3 extends over 14 amino acids. Remarks on this clone: Antigen unknown.

The rearrangement links TRBV5-1 to TRBJ2-1; 9 bases map to TRBD2. The source of this sequence is an adult with an advanced solid tumor such as melanoma, head and neck, liver or kidney cancer. Sequencing was performed on CD4+ or CD8+ T cells sorted from blood, taken in a trial of the OX40 agonist ivuxolimab. CDR3 sequence: CASSSSGTYNEQFF. DNA for the CDR3: TGCGCCAGCAGCTCTAGCGGGACCTACAATGAGCAGTTCTTC.